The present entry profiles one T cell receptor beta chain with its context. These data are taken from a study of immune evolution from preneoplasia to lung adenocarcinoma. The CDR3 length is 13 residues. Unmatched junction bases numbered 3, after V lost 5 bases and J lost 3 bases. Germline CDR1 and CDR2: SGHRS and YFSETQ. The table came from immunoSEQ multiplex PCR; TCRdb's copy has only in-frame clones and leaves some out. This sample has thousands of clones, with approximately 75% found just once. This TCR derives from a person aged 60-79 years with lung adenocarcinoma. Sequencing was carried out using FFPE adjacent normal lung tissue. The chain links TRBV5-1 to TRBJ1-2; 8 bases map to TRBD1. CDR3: CASRPTGDYGYTF. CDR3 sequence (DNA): TGCGCCAGCAGACCGACAGGGGACTATGGCTACACCTTC.